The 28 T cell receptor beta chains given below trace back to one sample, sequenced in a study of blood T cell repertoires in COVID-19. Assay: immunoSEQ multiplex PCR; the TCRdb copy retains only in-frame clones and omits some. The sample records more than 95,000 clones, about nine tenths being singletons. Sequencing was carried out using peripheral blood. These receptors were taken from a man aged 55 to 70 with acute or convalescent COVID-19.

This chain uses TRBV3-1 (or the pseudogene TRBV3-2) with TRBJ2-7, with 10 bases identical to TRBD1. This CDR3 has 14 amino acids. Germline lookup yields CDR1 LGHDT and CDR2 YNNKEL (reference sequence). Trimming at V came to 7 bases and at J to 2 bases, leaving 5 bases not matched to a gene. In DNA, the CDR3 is TGTGCCAGCACGGGGACAGGGGCAACCTACGAGCAGTACTTC. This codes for CASTGTGATYEQYF.

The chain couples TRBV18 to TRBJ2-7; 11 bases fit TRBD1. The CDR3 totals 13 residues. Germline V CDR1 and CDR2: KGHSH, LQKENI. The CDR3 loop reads CASSPGQGATLDV. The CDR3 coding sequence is TGTGCCAGCTCACCTGGACAGGGGGCGACTTTGGACGTC.

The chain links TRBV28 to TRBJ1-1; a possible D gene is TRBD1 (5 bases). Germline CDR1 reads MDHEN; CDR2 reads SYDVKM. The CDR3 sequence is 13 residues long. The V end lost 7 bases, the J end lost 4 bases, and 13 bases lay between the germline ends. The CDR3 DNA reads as TGTGCCAGCATGCAGGGCTCCGGCACTGAAGCTTTCTTT. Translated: CASMQGSGTEAFF. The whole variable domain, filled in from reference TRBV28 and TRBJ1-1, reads DVKVTQSSRYLVKRTGEKVFLECVQDMDHENMFWYRQDPGLGLRLIYFSYDVKMKEKGDIPEGYSVSREKKERFSLILESASTNQTSMYLCASMQGSGTEAFFGQGTRLTVV.

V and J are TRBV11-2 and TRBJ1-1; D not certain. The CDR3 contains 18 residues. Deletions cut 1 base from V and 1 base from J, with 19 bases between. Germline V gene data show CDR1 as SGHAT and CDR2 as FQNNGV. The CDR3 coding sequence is TGTGCCAGCAGCTTAGTTGGAGGGAGAAGTAACGGGAACACTGAAGCTTTCTTT. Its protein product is CASSLVGGRSNGNTEAFF.

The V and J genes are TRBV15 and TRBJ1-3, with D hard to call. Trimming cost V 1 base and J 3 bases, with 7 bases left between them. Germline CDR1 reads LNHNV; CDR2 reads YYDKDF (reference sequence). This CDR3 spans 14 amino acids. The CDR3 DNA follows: TGTGCCACCAGCAGAGGAGGGAATGGAAACACCATATATTTT. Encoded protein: CATSRGGNGNTIYF.

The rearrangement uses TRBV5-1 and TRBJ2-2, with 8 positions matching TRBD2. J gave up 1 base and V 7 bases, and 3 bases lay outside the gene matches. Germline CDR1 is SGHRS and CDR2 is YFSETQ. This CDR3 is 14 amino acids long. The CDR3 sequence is CASRLALNTGELFF. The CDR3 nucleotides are TGCGCCAGCCGACTAGCGCTGAACACCGGGGAGCTGTTTTTT.

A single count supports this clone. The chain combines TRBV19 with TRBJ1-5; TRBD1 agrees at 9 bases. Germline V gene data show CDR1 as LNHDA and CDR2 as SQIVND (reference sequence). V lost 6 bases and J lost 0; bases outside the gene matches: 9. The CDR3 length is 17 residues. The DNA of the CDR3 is TGTGCCAGTAGACCGGACAGGGGCCTATATAGCAATCAGCCCCAGCATTTT. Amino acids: CASRPDRGLYSNQPQHF.

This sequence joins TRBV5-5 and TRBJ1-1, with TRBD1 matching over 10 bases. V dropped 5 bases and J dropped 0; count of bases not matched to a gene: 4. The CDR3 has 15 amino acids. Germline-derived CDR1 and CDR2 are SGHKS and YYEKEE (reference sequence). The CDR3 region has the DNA TGTGCCAGCAGGAGACAGGGGGCGATGAACACTGAAGCTTTCTTT. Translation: CASRRQGAMNTEAFF.

The CDR3 spells CASSASTGVNNSPLHF. The CDR3 nucleotides are TGTGCCAGCAGCGCTTCGACAGGGGTTAATAATTCACCCCTCCACTTT. This chain joins TRBV7-9 and TRBJ1-6; 8 bases match TRBD1. The CDR3 has 16 residues. Trimming removed 5 bases from V and 5 bases from J; junction bases left unmatched: 8. CDR1 SEHNR and CDR2 FQNEAQ come from the germline V gene (reference sequence).

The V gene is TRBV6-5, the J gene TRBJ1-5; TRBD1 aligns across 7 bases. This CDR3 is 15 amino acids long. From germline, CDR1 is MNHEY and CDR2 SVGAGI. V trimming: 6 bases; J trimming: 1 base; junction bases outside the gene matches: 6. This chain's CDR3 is CASSRDRGSNQPQHF. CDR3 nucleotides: TGTGCCAGCAGCCGGGACAGAGGAAGCAATCAGCCCCAGCATTTT.

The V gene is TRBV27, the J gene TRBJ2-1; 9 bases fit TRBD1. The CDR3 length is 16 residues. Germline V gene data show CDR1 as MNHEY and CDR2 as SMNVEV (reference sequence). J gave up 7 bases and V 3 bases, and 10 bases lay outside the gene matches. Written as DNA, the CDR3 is TGTGCCAGCAGTTTTCCGACAGGGGGTTTGGAGAATGAGCAGTTCTTC. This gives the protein CASSFPTGGLENEQFF.

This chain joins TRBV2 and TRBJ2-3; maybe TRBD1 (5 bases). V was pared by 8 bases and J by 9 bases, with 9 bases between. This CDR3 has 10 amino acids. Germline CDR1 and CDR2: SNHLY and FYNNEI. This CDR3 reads CASRRTTQYF. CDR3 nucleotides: TGTGCCAGCCGCCGGACAACGCAGTATTTT.

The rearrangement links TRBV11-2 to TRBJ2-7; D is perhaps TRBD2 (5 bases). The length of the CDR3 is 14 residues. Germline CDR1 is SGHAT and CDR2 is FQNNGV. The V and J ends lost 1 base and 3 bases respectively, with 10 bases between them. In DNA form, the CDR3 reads TGTGCCAGCAGCTTAGTTGACGGGAACTACGAGCAGTACGTC. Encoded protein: CASSLVDGNYEQYV.

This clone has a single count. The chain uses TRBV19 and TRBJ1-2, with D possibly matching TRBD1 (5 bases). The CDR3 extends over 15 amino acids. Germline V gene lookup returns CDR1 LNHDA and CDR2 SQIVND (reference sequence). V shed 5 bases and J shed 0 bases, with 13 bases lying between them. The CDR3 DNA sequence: TGTGCCAGTAGTCCCTCGGACACGACTAACTATGGCTACACCTTC. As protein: CASSPSDTTNYGYTF.

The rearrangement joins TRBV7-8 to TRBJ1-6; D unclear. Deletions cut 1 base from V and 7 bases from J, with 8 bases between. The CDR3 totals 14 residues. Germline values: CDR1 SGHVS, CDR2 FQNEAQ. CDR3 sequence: CASSLGLRNSPLHF. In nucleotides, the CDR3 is TGTGCCAGCAGCTTAGGTCTGAGGAATTCACCCCTCCACTTT.

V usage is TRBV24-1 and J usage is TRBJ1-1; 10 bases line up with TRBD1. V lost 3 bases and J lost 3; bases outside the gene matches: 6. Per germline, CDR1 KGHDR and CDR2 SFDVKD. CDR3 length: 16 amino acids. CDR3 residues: CATSDLWTGGDTEAFF. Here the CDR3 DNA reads TGTGCCACCAGTGATCTCTGGACAGGGGGGGACACTGAAGCTTTCTTT.

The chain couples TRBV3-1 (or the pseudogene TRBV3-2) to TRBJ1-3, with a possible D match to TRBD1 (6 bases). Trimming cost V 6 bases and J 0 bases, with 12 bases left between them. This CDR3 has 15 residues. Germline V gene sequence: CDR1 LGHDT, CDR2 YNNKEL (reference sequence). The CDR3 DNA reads TGTGCCAGCAGTTTGGACAGCCTCTCTGGAAACACCATATATTTT. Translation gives CASSLDSLSGNTIYF.

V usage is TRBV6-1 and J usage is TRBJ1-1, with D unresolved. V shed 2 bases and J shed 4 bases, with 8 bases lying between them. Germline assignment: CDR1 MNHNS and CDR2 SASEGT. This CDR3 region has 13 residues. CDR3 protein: CASSENPSTEAFF. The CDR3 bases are TGTGCCAGCAGTGAAAACCCCAGCACTGAAGCTTTCTTT.

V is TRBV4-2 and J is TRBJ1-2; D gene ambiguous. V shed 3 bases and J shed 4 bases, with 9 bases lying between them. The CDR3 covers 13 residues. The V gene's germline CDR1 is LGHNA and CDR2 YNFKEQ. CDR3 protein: CASSQEGLYGYTF. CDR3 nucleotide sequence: TGTGCCAGCAGCCAGGAGGGTCTCTATGGCTACACCTTC.

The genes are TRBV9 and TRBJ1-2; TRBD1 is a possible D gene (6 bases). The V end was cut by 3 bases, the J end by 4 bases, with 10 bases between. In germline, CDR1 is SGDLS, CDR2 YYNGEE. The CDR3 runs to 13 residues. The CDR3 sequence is CASSATGIYGYTF. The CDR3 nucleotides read TGTGCCAGCAGCGCCACAGGGATCTATGGCTACACCTTC. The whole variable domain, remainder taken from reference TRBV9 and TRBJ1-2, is DSGVTQTPKHLITATGQRVTLRCSPRSGDLSVYWYQQSLDQGLQFLIQYYNGEERAKGNILERFSAQQFPDLHSELNLSSLELGDSALYFCASSATGIYGYTFGSGTRLTVV.

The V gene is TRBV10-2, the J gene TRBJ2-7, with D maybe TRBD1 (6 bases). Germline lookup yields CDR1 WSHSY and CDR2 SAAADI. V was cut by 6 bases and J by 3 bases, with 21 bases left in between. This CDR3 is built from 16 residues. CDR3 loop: CASRGASGEFYYEQYF. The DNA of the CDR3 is TGCGCCAGCAGGGGGGCCAGCGGCGAATTCTACTACGAGCAGTACTTC.

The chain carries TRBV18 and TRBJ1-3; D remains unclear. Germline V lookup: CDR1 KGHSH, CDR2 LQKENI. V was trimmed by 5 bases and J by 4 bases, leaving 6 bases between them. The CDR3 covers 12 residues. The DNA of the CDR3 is TGTGCCAGCTCAACGGGGGGAAACACCATATATTTT. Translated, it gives CASSTGGNTIYF.

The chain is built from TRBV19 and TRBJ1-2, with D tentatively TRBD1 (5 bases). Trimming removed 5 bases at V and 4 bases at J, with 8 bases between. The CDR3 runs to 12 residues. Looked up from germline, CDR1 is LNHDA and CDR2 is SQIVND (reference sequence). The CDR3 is CASSDSFYGYTF. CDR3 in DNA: TGTGCCAGTAGTGACAGCTTCTATGGCTACACCTTC.

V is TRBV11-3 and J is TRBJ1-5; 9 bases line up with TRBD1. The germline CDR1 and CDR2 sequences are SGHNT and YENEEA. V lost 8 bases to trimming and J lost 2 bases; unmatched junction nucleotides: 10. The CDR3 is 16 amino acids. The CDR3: CASPRDRVQGNQPQHF. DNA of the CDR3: TGTGCCAGCCCCCGGGACAGGGTTCAGGGCAATCAGCCCCAGCATTTT. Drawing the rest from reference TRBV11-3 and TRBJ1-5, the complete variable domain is EAGVVQSPRYKIIEKKQPVAFWCNPISGHNTLYWYLQNLGQGPELLIRYENEEAVDDSQLPKDRFSAERLKGVDSTLKIQPAELGDSAVYLCASPRDRVQGNQPQHFGDGTRLSIL.

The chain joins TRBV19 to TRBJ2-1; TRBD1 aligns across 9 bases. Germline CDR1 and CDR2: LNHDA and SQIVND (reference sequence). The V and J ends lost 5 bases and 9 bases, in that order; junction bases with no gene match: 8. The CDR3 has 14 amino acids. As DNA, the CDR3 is TGTGCCAGTAGTCCCGGGACAGGGTTGTCTGAGCAGTTCTTC. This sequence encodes CASSPGTGLSEQFF. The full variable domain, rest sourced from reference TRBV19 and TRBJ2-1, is DGGITQSPKYLFRKEGQNVTLSCEQNLNHDAMYWYRQDPGQGLRLIYYSQIVNDFQKGDIAEGYSVSREKKESFPLTVTSAQKNPTAFYLCASSPGTGLSEQFFGPGTRLTVL.

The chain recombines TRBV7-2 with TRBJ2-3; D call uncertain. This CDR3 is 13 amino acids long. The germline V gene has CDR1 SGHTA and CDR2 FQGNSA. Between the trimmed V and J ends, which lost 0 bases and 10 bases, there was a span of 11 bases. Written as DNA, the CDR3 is TGTGCCAGCAGCTTAGCGAAAGATTCGGCGCAGTATTTT. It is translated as CASSLAKDSAQYF. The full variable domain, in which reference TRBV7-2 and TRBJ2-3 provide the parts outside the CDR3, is GAGVSQSPSNKVTEKGKDVELRCDPISGHTALYWYRQSLGQGLEFLIYFQGNSAPDKSGLPSDRFSAERTGGSVSTLTIQRTQQEDSAVYLCASSLAKDSAQYFGPGTRLTVL.

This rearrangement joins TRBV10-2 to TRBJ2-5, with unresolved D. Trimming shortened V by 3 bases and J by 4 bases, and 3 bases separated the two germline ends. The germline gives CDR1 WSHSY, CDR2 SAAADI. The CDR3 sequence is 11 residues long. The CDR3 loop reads CASSEAETQYF. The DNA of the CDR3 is TGCGCCAGCAGTGAAGCAGAGACCCAGTACTTC.

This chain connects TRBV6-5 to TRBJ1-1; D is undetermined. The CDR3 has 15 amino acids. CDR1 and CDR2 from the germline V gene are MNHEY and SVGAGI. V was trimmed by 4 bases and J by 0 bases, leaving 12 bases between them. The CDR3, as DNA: TGTGCCAGCAGTTGGCGAGAGGGCCTGAACACTGAAGCTTTCTTT. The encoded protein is CASSWREGLNTEAFF.